Listed below are T cell receptor beta chains from one sample, sequenced in a study of cytomegalovirus exposure and HLA in healthy donors. Sequencing was performed with immunoSEQ multiplex PCR; in TCRdb, only in-frame clones are kept and a portion is missing. Here the sample spans 35,000 to 45,000 clones, roughly 82% being singletons. The material sequenced was PBMCs. These receptors all stem from a woman under 30 in good health and CMV-seropositive. CDR3s include the opening cysteine and the closing phenylalanine or tryptophan. D genes are given only for firm matches. Clone sizes are given selectively: once, few, many, or a class where the clone is expanded.

TGTGCCATCAGGAACTCACGCGGGGGCACGGACGAGCAGTACTTC CAIRNSRGGTDEQYF . . TRBJ2-7 TRBV10-3
TGCGCCAGCAGCCAAGATCTGCGGGACAGGGTGGAGACCCAGTACTTC CASSQDLRDRVETQYF TRBD1 few TRBJ2-5 TRBV4-3
TGTGCCAGCAGCGATTTTACAAATGAGCAGTTCTTC CASSDFTNEQFF . . TRBJ2-1 TRBV5-4
TGCAGCGTCGAGTTCGCGAACACCGGGGAGCTGTTTTTT CSVEFANTGELFF . once TRBJ2-2 TRBV29-1
TGTGCCAGCAGTGAAGGGGGGGGAGGCTATGGCTACACCTTC CASSEGGGGYGYTF . . TRBJ1-2 TRBV6-1
TGTGCCAGCTCACCGGTCGGTGGGACAGGGCCCTACGAGCAGTACTTC CASSPVGGTGPYEQYF TRBD1 . TRBJ2-7 TRBV18
TGTGCCAGCTCACCTACTCGGGACTACTATGGCTACACCTTC CASSPTRDYYGYTF . . TRBJ1-2 TRBV18
TGTGCCAGCAGCTTAAGGGGACTAGCGGGGGGCTCCTACAATGAGCAGTTCTTC CASSLRGLAGGSYNEQFF TRBD2 . TRBJ2-1 TRBV11-1
TGTGCCAGCAGCTTCCCACCGGGACTCTCGCCCCAAGAGACCCAGTACTTC CASSFPPGLSPQETQYF . . TRBJ2-5 TRBV11-2
TGCGCCAGCAGCCAAGAGGGAGGGACTGGGGCCAACGTCCTGACTTTC CASSQEGGTGANVLTF TRBD2 large TRBJ2-6 TRBV4-3
TGTGCCAGTAGCAGACTAGCGGGGTCAGATACGCAGTATTTT CASSRLAGSDTQYF TRBD2 . TRBJ2-3 TRBV19
TGTGCCAGCAGCTTATTCCCCCGAGGTTCATCCTACAATGAGCAGTTCTTC CASSLFPRGSSYNEQFF . . TRBJ2-1 TRBV7-8
TGTGCCAGTAGTATAGGAGGGACAGATAGTGAAGCTTTCTTT CASSIGGTDSEAFF TRBD1 . TRBJ1-1 TRBV19
TGTGCCAGCAGCTTTCGGACAGGGGGGTACCTGGGTGACACTGAAGCTTTCTTT CASSFRTGGYLGDTEAFF TRBD1 once TRBJ1-1 TRBV11-1
TGCAGCGTTGAAGGACGCGGGGCCGGGGAGCTGTTTTTT CSVEGRGAGELFF . . TRBJ2-2 TRBV29-1
TGTGCCAGCACCGGACTAGCGGGGATTACGCAGTACTTC CASTGLAGITQYF TRBD2 few TRBJ2-7 TRBV5-5
TGTTCCAGCAGCTTAGATCCCCGCGAGCAGTACTTC CSSSLDPREQYF . . TRBJ2-7 TRBV7-9
TGTGCCAGCACCGCGGGTCCCACCTACAATGAGCAGTTCTTC CASTAGPTYNEQFF . . TRBJ2-1 TRBV27
TGCAGCGTCCCTGGGGCTAATACGCAGTATTTT CSVPGANTQYF . . TRBJ2-3 TRBV29-1
TGTGCCAGCAGGACCAACAGGGTCTGGGACTATGGCTACACCTTC CASRTNRVWDYGYTF . . TRBJ1-2 TRBV27
TGTGCCAGCAGCTTAAGGGACAGGGGCTTTGGCCCAGATACGCAGTATTTT CASSLRDRGFGPDTQYF TRBD1 . TRBJ2-3 TRBV7-3
TGTGCCAGCAGTTTACAGGGCATCAATGAAAAACTGTTTTTT CASSLQGINEKLFF . . TRBJ1-4 TRBV27
TGTGCCAGCAGCCCGACTAGCGGGCTCTCCTACGAGCAGTACTTC CASSPTSGLSYEQYF TRBD2 . TRBJ2-7 TRBV6-6
TGTGCCAGTAGCAGGGGACAGGGGGCGAATAGCAATCAGCCCCAGCATTTT CASSRGQGANSNQPQHF TRBD1 . TRBJ1-5 TRBV19
TGTGCCAGCAGTTACGGGAGGGGGGAGGAAAAACTGTTTTTT CASSYGRGEEKLFF . . TRBJ1-4 TRBV6-5
TGTGCCAGCCTCAGCGGGGTTAACTATGGCTACACCTTC CASLSGVNYGYTF . . TRBJ1-2 TRBV7-9
TGTGCCAGCAGCTTGGAGAGCTACAATGAGCAGTTCTTC CASSLESYNEQFF . . TRBJ2-1 TRBV5-4
TGTGCCAGCAGCCCTAGCGGTCTTACCACAGATACGCAGTATTTT CASSPSGLTTDTQYF TRBD2 . TRBJ2-3 TRBV9
TGTGCCACCAGCAGAGATCGGGGAGCGGGAGGGCTCACAGATACGCAGTATTTT CATSRDRGAGGLTDTQYF TRBD2 . TRBJ2-3 TRBV15